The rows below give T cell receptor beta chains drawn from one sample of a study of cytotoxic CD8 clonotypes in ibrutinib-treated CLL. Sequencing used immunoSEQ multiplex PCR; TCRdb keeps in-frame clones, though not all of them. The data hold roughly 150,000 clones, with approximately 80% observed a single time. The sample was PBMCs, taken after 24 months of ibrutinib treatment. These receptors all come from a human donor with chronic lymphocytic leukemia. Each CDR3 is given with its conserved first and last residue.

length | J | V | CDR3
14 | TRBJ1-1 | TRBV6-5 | CASSRGPGGTEAFF
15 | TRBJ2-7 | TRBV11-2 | CASSLPGGGLYEQYF
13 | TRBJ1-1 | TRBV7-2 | CASTQTPGVEAFF
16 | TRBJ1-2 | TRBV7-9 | CASSAVGDGEDYGYTF
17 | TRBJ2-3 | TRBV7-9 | CASSLVAFHRSTDTQYF
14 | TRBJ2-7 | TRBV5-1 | CASSSQGALYEQYF
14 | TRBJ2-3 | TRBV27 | CASSLWVAPDTQYF
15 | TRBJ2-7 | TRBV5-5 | CASSLAHLAGYEQYF
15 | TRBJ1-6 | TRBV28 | CASSNRDGYNSPLHF
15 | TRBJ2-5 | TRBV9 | CASTPGGLPQETQYF
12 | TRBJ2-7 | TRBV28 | CASTRSLGEQYF
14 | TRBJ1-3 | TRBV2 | CASSPWTTGNTIYF
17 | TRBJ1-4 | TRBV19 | CAPARGQGDATNEKLFF
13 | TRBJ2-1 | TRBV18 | CASSPPRGNEQFF
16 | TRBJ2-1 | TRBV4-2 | CASSPRTGGGPNEQFF
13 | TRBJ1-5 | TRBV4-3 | CASSQVSGGLQHF
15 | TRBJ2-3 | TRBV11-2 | CASNLGQGSTDTQYF
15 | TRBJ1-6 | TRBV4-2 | CASSQAQRKNSPLHF
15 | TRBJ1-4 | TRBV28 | CASREGQGAWEKLFF
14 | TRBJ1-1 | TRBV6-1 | CASSATGGRTEAFF
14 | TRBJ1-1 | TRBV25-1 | CASSPRARNTEAFF
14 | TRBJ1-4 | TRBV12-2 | CASRPTPLYEKLFF
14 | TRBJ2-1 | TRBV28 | CASRRGLAYNEQFF
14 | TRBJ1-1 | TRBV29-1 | CSVVGKLMNTEAFF
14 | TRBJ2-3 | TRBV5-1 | CASSLGGVTDTQYF
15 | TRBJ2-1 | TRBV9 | CASSQSGGGGYEQFF
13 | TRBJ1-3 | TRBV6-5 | CASRPGQINTIYF
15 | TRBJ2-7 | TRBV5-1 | CASSLWGGVSYEQYF
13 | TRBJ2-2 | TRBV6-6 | CATGLANTGELFF
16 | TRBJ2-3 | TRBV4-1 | CASSTQGTGTTDTQYF
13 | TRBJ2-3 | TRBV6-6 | CASRRESTDTQYF
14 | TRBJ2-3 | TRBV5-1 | CASSLAYSGNTQYF
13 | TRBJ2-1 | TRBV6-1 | CASSEAPHNEQFF
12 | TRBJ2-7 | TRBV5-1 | CASRGLGYEQYF
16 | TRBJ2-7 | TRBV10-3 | CAISESGSPGPYEQYF
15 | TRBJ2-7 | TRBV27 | CASSLQTGLIYEQYF
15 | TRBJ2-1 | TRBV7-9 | CASSLVLAQGDEQFF
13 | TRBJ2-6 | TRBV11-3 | CASSPSGANVLTF
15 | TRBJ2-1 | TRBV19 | CASSMASGVYNEQFF
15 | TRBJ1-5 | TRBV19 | CASTSTGSNNQPQHF
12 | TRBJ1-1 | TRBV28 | CASKVAGGEAFF
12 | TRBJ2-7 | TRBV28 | CATRQGPYEQYF
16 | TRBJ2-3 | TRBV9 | CASSVAAGQGVDTQYF
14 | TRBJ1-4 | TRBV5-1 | CASSPGGDNEKLFF
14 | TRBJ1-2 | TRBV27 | CASSLWPGLSGYTF
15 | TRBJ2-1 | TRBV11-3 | CASSPRLAGDNEQFF
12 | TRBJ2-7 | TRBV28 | CASTTGAYEQYF
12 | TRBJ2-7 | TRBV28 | CASRSGRDEQYF
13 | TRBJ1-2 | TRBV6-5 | CASGGSGNYGYTF
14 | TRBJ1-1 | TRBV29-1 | CSADTGPMNTEAFF
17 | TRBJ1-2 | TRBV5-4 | CASSLDWRQGARSGYTF
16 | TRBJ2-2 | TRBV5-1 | CASSLRAGGSTGELFF
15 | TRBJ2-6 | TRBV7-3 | CASSGQGAGANVLTF
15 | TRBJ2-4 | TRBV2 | CASRAIRDQRNIQYF
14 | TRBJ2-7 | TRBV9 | CASSVVGEGGVQYF
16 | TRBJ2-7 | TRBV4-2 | CASSRQWGELVYEQYF
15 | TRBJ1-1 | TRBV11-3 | CASSLDAGKNTEAFF
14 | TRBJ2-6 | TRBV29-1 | CSARGGVGANVLTF
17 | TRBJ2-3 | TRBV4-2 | CASSQDGPGGAMGTQYF